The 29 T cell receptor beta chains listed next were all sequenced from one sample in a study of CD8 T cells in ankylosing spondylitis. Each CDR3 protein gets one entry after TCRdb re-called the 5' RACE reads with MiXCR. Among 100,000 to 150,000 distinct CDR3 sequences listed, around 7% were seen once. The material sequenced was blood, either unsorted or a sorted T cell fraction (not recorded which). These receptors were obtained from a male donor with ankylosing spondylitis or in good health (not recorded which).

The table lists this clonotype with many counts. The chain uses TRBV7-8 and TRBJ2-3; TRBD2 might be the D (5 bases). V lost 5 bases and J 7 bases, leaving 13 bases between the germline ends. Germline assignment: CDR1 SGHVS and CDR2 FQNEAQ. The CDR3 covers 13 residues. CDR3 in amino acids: CASSTDDGNTQYF. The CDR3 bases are TGTGCCAGCAGCACTGACGACGGGAATACGCAGTATTTT.

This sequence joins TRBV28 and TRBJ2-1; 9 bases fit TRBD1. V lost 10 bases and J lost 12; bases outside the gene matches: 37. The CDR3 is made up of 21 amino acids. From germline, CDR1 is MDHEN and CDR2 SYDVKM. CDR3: CAMGPGGRDRASISPTRGQFF. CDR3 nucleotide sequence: TGTGCCATGGGCCCCGGAGGCCGGGACAGGGCATCAATTTCTCCTACTCGCGGGCAGTTCTTC. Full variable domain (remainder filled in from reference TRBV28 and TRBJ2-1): DVKVTQSSRYLVKRTGEKVFLECVQDMDHENMFWYRQDPGLGLRLIYFSYDVKMKEKGDIPEGYSVSREKKERFSLILESASTNQTSMYLCAMGPGGRDRASISPTRGQFFGPGTRLTVL.

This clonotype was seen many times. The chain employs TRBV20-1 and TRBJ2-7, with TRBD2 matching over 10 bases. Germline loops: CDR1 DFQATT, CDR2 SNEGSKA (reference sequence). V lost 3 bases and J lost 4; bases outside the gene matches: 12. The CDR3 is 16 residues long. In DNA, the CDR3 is TGCAGTGCTAGTCCCCCCGGACTAGCGGCGAAGTACGAGCAGTACTTC. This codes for CSASPPGLAAKYEQYF.

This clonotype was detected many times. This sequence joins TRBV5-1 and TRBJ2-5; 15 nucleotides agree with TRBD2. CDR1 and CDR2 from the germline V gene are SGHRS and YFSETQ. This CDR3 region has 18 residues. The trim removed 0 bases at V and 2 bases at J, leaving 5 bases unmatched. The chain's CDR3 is CASSLEGTSGGLQETQYF. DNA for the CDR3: TGCGCCAGCAGCTTGGAAGGGACTAGCGGGGGGCTACAAGAGACCCAGTACTTC.

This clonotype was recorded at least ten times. CDR3 sequence reads: CASSVGSGNYEQYF. CDR3 in DNA: TGTGCCAGCAGCGTAGGCTCAGGGAACTACGAGCAGTACTTC. The V gene is TRBV9, the J gene TRBJ2-7; D possibly corresponds to TRBD1 (5 bases). This CDR3 region has 14 residues. Germline V gene sequence: CDR1 SGDLS, CDR2 YYNGEE. Trimming stripped 0 bases from V and 3 bases from J, with 10 bases between.

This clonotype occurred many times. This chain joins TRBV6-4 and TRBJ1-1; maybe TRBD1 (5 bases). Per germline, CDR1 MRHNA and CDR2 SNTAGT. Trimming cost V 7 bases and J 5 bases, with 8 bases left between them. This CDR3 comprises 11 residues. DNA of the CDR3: TGTGCCAGCATGCGGGGGACTGAAGCTTTCTTT. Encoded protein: CASMRGTEAFF.

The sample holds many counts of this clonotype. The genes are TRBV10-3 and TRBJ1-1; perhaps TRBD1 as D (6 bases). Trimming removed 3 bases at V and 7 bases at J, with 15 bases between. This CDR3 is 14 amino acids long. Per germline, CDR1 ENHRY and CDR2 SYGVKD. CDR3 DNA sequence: TGTGCCATCAGTGACGCGGGGGGCCGGGGTGAAGCTTTCTTT. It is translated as CAISDAGGRGEAFF.

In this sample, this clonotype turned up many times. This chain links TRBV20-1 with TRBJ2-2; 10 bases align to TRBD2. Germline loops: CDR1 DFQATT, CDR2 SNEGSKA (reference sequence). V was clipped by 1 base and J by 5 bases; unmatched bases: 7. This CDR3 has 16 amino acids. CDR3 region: CSARGVRAGGTGELFF. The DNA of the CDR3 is TGCAGTGCTAGAGGGGTTAGAGCGGGGGGGACCGGGGAGCTGTTTTTT.

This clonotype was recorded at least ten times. The DNA of the CDR3 is TGCAGCGCTTCGACAGCCTACGAGCAGTACTTC. Its protein product is CSASTAYEQYF. This chain connects TRBV29-1 to TRBJ2-7, with D maybe TRBD1 (5 bases). V lost 7 bases, J lost 2 bases, and 9 bases lay in between. Per germline, CDR1 SQVTM and CDR2 ANQGSEA. The CDR3 consists of 11 residues.

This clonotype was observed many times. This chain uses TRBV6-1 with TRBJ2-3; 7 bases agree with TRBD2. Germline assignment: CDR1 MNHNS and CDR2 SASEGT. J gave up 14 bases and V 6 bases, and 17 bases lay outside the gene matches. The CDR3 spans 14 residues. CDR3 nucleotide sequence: TGTGCCAGCAGGAAAGTAGCGGGCCCAACCAGGTGGTATTTT. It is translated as CASRKVAGPTRWYF.

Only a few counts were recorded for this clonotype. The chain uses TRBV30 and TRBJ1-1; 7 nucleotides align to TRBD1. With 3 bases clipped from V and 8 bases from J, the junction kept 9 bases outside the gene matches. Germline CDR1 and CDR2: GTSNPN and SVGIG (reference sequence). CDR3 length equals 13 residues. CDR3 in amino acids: CAWSENRGSEAFF. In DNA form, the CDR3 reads TGTGCCTGGAGCGAAAACAGGGGTTCCGAAGCTTTCTTT.

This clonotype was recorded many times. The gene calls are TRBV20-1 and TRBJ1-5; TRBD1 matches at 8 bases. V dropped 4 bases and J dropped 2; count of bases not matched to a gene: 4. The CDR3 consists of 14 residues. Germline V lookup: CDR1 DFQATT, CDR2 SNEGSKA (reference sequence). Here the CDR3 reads CSAMSGGGNQPQHF. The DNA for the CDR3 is TGCAGTGCTATGTCAGGGGGCGGCAATCAGCCCCAGCATTTT.

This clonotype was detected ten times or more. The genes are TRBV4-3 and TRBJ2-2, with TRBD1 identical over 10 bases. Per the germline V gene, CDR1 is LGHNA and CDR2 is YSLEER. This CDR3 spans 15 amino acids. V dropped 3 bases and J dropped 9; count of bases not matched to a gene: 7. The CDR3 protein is CASSQRDRGYRELFF. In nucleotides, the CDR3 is TGCGCCAGCAGCCAGCGGGACAGGGGTTACCGGGAGCTGTTTTTT.

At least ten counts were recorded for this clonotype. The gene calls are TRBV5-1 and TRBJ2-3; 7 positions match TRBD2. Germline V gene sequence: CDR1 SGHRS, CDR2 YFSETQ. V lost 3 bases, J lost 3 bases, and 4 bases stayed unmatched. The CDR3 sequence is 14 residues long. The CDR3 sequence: CASSSAGETDTQYF. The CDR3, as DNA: TGCGCCAGCAGCTCCGCGGGGGAGACAGATACGCAGTATTTT.

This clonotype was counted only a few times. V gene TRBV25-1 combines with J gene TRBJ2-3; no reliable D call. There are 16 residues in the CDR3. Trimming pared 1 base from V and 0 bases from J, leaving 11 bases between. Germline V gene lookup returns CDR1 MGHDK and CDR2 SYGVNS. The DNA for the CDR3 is TGTGCCAGCAGTGAATTTCTCACCCAGAGCACAGATACGCAGTATTTT. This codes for CASSEFLTQSTDTQYF.

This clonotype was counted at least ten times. The CDR3 DNA reads as TGTGCCATCAGATCGATGGACAGGTCTGGTGAGACCCAGTACTTC. This gives the protein CAIRSMDRSGETQYF. V usage is TRBV10-3 and J usage is TRBJ2-5; 7 nucleotides agree with TRBD1. Germline V gene sequence: CDR1 ENHRY, CDR2 SYGVKD. Trimming at V came to 6 bases and at J to 5 bases, leaving 12 bases not matched to a gene. The CDR3 is made up of 15 amino acids.

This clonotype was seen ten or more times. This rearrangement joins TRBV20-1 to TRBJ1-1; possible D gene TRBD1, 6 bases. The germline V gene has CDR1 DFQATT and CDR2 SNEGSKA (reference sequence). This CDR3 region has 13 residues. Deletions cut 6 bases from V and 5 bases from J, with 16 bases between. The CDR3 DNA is TGCAGTGCCCCGAGGGGGGAAGGGACTGAAGCTTTCTTT. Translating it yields CSAPRGEGTEAFF.

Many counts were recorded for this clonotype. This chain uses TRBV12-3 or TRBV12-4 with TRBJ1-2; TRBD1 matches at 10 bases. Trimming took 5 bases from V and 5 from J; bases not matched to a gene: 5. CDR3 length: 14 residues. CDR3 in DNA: TGTGCCAGCAGTCGGACAGGGGGAGAGTATGGCTACACCTTC. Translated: CASSRTGGEYGYTF.

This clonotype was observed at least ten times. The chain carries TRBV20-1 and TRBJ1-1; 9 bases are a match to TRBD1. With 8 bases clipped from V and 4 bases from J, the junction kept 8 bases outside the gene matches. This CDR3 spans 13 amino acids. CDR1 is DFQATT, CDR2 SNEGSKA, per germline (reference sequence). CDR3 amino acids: CSHFGQGFTEAFF. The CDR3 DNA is TGCAGTCACTTTGGACAGGGGTTCACTGAAGCTTTCTTT.

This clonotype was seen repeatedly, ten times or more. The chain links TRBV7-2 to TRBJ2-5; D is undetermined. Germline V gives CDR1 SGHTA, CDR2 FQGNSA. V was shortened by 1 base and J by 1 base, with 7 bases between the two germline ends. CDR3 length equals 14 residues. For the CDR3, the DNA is TGTGCCAGCAGCTTAGGTGGCTTCCAAGAGACCCAGTACTTC. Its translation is CASSLGGFQETQYF.

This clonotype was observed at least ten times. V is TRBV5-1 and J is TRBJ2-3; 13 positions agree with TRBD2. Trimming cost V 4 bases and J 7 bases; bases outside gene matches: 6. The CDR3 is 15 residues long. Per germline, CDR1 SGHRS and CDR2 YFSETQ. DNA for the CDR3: TGCGCCAGCAGCGCCGGGACTAGCGGGGTGCATACGCAGTATTTT. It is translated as CASSAGTSGVHTQYF.

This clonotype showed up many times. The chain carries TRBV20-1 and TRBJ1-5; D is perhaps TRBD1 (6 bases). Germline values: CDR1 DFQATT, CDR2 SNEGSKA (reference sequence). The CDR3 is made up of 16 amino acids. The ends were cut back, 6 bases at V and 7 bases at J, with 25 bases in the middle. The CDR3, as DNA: TGCAGTGCCCTTTGGTCTCGGGGGGGCATCAACCAGCCCCAGCATTTT. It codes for CSALWSRGGINQPQHF.

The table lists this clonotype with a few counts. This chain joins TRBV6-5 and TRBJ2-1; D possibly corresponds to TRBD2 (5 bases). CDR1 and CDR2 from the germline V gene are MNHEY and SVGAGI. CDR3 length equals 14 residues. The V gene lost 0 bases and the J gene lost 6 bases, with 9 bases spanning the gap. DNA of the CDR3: TGTGCCAGCAGTTACTCTAGCGTGGGCAATGAGCAGTTCTTC. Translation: CASSYSSVGNEQFF.

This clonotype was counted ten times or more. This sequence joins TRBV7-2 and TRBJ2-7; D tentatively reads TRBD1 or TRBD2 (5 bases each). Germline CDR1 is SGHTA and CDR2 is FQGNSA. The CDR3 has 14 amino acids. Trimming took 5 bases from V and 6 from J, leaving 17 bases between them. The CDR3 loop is CASSRMGPQGEQYF. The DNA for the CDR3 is TGTGCCAGCAGCCGTATGGGACCCCAGGGCGAGCAGTACTTC. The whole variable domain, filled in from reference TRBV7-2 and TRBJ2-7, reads GAGVSQSPSNKVTEKGKDVELRCDPISGHTALYWYRQSLGQGLEFLIYFQGNSAPDKSGLPSDRFSAERTGGSVSTLTIQRTQQEDSAVYLCASSRMGPQGEQYFGPGTRLTVT.

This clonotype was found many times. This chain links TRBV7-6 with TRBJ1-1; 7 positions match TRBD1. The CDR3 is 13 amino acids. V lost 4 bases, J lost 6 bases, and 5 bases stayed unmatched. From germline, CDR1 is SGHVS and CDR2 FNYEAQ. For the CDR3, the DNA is TGTGCCAGCAGCTCCAGGGGGGGGGCTGAAGCTTTCTTT. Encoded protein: CASSSRGGAEAFF.

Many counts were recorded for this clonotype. CDR3 DNA sequence: TGTGCCAGCAGCTTAAGCGACAGGATCTATGGCTACACCTTC. Its protein is CASSLSDRIYGYTF. The chain recombines TRBV7-9 with TRBJ1-2; D possibly corresponds to TRBD1 (6 bases). This CDR3 region has 14 residues. Germline CDR1 is SEHNR and CDR2 is FQNEAQ (reference sequence). V shed 2 bases and J shed 4 bases, with 11 bases lying between them. The full variable domain, in which reference TRBV7-9 and TRBJ1-2 provide the parts outside the CDR3, is DTGVSQNPRHKITKRGQNVTFRCDPISEHNRLYWYRQTLGQGPEFLTYFQNEAQLEKSRLLSDRFSAERPKGSFSTLEIQRTEQGDSAMYLCASSLSDRIYGYTFGSGTRLTVV.

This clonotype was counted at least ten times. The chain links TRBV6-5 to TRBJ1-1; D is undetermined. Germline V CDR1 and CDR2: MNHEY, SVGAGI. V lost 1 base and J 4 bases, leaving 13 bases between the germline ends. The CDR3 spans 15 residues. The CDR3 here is CASSYWTGGSTEAFF. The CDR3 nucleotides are TGTGCCAGCAGTTACTGGACCGGTGGTTCCACTGAAGCTTTCTTT.

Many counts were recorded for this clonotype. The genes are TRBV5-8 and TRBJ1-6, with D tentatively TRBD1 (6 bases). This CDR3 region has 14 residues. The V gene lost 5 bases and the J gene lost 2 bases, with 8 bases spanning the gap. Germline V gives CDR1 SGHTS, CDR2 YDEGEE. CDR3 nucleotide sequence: TGTGCCAGCAGAACAGGGCCCTATAATTCACCCCTCCACTTT. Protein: CASRTGPYNSPLHF.

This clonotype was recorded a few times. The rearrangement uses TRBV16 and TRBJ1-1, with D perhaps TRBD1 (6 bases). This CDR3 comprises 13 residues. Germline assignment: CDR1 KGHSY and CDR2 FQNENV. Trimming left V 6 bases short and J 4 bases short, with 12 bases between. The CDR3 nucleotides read TGTGCCAGCAGACGAGGGGGGGGCACTGAAGCTTTCTTT. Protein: CASRRGGGTEAFF.